The sequence of this T cell receptor beta chain was determined in a study of cytomegalovirus exposure and HLA in healthy donors. CDR1 is SGDLS and CDR2 is YYNGEE in the germline V gene. Trimming removed 4 bases from V and 7 bases from J; junction bases left unmatched: 7. The CDR3 is 14 residues long. 13 Jbeta primers and 60 Vbeta primers were used for the PCR. Generated by immunoSEQ multiplex PCR, the TCRdb table keeps only in-frame clones and is missing some. There are 110,000 or so clones in the sample; about four fifths occur only once, and 1% to 1.5% lies in the top ten. The rearrangement uses TRBV9 and TRBJ2-1; 8 bases agree with TRBD2. Sequencing used PBMCs. This TCR was sampled from a man under 40 in good health and CMV-seronegative. CDR3 nucleotides: TGTGCCAGCAGCCGGAGCGGGAGAAGGAATGAGCAGTTCTTC. Translated, it gives CASSRSGRRNEQFF. Drawing the rest from reference TRBV9 and TRBJ2-1, the complete variable domain is DSGVTQTPKHLITATGQRVTLRCSPRSGDLSVYWYQQSLDQGLQFLIQYYNGEERAKGNILERFSAQQFPDLHSELNLSSLELGDSALYFCASSRSGRRNEQFFGPGTRLTVL.